Ten or more counts support the clone carrying this T cell receptor (beta chain). Germline CDR1 is SGHTA and CDR2 is FQGNSA. The V and J ends lost 3 bases and 0 bases respectively, with 15 bases between them. This CDR3 has 16 residues. The data stem from a study of T cell repertoires in cytomegalovirus infection. Turning to the study itself: Through public TCR beta signatures, both CMV infection and matching HLA type were indicated.

Using its own MiXCR run on the reads, TCRdb lists one record per CDR3 protein. The table lists 740,000 or so distinct CDR3 sequences, roughly a third of them singletons. V gene TRBV7-2 combines with J gene TRBJ2-7; D is perhaps TRBD1 or TRBD2 (5 bases each). The clonotype comes from a human donor in good health (CMV status not recorded). Some clones in this sample may be carry-over from other donors' samples. Sequences were obtained from PBMCs. The CDR3 spells CASSLSGTDPSYEQYF. In DNA form, the CDR3 reads TGTGCCAGCAGCTTGTCCGGGACGGACCCCTCCTACGAGCAGTACTTC.